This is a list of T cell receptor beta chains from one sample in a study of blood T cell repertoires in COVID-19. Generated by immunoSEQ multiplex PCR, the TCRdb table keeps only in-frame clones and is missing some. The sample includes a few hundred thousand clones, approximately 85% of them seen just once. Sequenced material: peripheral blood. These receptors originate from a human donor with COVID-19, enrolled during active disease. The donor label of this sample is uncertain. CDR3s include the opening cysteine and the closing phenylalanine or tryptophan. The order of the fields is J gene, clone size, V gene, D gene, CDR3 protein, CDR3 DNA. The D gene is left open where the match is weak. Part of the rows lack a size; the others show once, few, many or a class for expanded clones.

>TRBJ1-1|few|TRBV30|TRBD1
CAWSTGTGDFNTEAFF
TGTGCCTGGTCGACCGGGACAGGGGACTTCAACACTGAAGCTTTCTTT
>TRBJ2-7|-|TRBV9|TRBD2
CASSVGLAGDPYEQYF
TGTGCCAGCAGCGTAGGGCTAGCGGGAGATCCCTACGAGCAGTACTTC
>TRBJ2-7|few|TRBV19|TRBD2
CASSPHASGISYEQYF
TGTGCCAGTAGTCCTCACGCCAGCGGGATTTCCTACGAGCAGTACTTC
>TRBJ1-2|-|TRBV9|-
CASSVVDNYGYTF
TGTGCCAGCAGCGTAGTAGATAACTATGGCTACACCTTC
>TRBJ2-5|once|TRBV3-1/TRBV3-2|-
CASSTRGLETQYF
TGTGCCAGCAGCACCAGGGGTTTAGAGACCCAGTACTTC
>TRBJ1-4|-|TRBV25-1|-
CASSRGNEKLFF
TGTGCCAGCAGTCGGGGGAATGAAAAACTGTTTTTT
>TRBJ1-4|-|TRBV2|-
CASRVVGEKLFF
TGTGCCAGCAGAGTTGTCGGTGAAAAACTGTTTTTT
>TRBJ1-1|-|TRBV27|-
CASSFGFQLNTEAFF
TGTGCCAGCAGTTTCGGTTTTCAACTGAACACTGAAGCTTTCTTT
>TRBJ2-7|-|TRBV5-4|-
CASSSRQNPYEQYF
TGTGCCAGCAGCTCCAGACAGAACCCCTACGAGCAGTACTTC
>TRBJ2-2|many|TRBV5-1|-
CASSLAGWGRNTGELFF
TGCGCCAGCAGCTTGGCCGGCTGGGGCCGGAACACCGGGGAGCTGTTTTTT
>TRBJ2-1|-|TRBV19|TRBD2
CASSRDYYNEQFF
TGTGCCAGTAGTAGGGACTATTACAATGAGCAGTTCTTC
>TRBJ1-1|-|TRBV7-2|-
CASSLYGPTEAFF
TGTGCCAGCAGCTTATATGGGCCCACTGAAGCTTTCTTT
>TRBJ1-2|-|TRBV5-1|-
CASSLDLAGGYTF
TGCGCCAGCAGCTTGGACCTAGCGGGTGGCTACACCTTC
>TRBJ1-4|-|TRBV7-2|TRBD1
CASSPGTGHPNEKLFF
TGTGCCAGCAGCCCTGGGACAGGGCACCCTAATGAAAAACTGTTTTTT
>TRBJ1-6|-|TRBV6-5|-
CASSYDDSRSPLHF
TGTGCCAGCAGTTACGATGACAGCAGATCACCCCTCCACTTT
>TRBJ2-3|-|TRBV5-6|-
CASSGLAGRGVVTDTQYF
TGTGCCAGCAGCGGACTCGCGGGCAGGGGGGTGGTCACAGATACGCAGTATTTT
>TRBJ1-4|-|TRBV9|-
CASSVEVEGKLFF
TGTGCCAGCAGCGTAGAGGTCGAGGGAAAACTGTTTTTT
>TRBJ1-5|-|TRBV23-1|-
CASSPPRGKLNQPQHF
TGCGCCAGCAGTCCCCCAAGGGGCAAGCTCAATCAGCCCCAGCATTTT
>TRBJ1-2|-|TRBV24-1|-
CATSPGQVRGYTF
TGTGCCACCAGTCCGGGACAAGTGCGGGGCTACACCTTC
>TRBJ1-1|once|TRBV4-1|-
CASSQGVGGGSYTEAFF
TGCGCCAGCAGCCAAGGGGTGGGAGGGGGGAGCTACACTGAAGCTTTCTTT
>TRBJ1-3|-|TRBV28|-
CASERLLSGGHTNTIYF
TGTGCCAGCGAGCGTCTTCTGTCGGGGGGCCACACAAACACCATATATTTT
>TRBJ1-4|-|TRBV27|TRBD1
CASSSRGREKLFF
TGTGCCAGCAGTTCCAGGGGGCGGGAAAAACTGTTTTTT
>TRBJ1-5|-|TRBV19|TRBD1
CASSFQGGTSSNQPQHF
TGTGCCAGTAGTTTCCAGGGGGGTACCAGTAGCAATCAGCCCCAGCATTTT
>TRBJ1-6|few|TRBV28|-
CASSRDTTNSPLHF
TGTGCCAGCAGTCGGGACACCACGAATTCACCCCTCCACTTT
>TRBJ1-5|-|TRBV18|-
CASSPRPPPSNQPQHF
TGTGCCAGCTCACCACGGCCGCCTCCTAGCAATCAGCCCCAGCATTTT
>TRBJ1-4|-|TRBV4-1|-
CASSHPGIYEKLFF
TGCGCCAGCAGCCACCCCGGGATATATGAAAAACTGTTTTTT
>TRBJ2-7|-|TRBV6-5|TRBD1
CASSYSAGTGGEQYF
TGTGCCAGCAGTTACTCTGCGGGGACAGGGGGAGAGCAGTACTTC
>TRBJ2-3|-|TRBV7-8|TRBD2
CASSFGLAGNLGGSVDTQYF
TGTGCCAGTAGTTTTGGGCTAGCGGGAAATTTAGGGGGTTCGGTAGATACGCAGTATTTT
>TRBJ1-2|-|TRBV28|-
CASSSTGPYGYTF
TGTGCCAGCAGTTCGACAGGTCCCTATGGCTACACCTTC
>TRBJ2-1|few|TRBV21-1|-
CASSPALGREGYNEQFF
TGTGCCAGCAGCCCGGCGTTGGGGCGGGAGGGCTACAATGAGCAGTTCTTC
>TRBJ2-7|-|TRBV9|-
CASSVEWGGYEQYF
TGTGCCAGCAGCGTAGAGTGGGGCGGCTACGAGCAGTACTTC
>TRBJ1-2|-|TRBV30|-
CAWRRGGGYTF
TGTGCCTGGAGAAGGGGAGGGGGCTACACCTTC
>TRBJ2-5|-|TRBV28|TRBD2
CASSSPGLAGSETQYF
TGTGCCAGCAGTTCGCCGGGACTAGCGGGTTCAGAGACCCAGTACTTC
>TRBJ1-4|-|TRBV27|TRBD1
CASSLNSGQGGEKLFF
TGTGCCAGCAGCCTCAATTCAGGACAGGGCGGTGAAAAACTGTTTTTT
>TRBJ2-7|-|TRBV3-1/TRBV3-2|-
CASSQSPDSYEQYF
TGTGCCAGCAGCCAGAGCCCCGACTCCTACGAGCAGTACTTC
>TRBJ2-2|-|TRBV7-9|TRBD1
CASSLAGQVSTGELFF
TGTGCCAGCAGCTTAGCGGGACAGGTGTCCACCGGGGAGCTGTTTTTT
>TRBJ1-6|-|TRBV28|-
CASSLRTAAIDNSPLHF
TGTGCCAGCAGTTTAAGGACTGCGGCAATCGATAATTCACCCCTCCACTTT
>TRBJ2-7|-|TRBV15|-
CATSTYRGNEQYF
TGTGCCACCAGCACCTATAGGGGCAACGAGCAGTACTTC
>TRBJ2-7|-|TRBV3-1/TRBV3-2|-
CASSPSSYEQYF
TGTGCCAGCAGCCCCTCGTCCTACGAGCAGTACTTC
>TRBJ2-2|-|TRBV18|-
CASSPSVSGNTGELFF
TGTGCCAGCTCACCGTCGGTTAGCGGGAACACCGGGGAGCTGTTTTTT
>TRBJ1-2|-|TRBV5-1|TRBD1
CASSPGGSYGYTF
TGCGCCAGCAGCCCAGGGGGCTCCTATGGCTACACCTTC
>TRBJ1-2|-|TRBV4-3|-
CASSQEATVLYGYTF
TGCGCCAGCAGCCAAGAGGCGACAGTCCTCTATGGCTACACCTTC
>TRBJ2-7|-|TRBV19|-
CASSIVFSWRTDYEQYF
TGTGCCAGTAGTATAGTCTTTTCGTGGCGGACAGACTACGAGCAGTACTTC
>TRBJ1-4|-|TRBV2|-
CASTPEGKLFF
TGTGCCAGCACCCCAGAGGGAAAACTGTTTTTT
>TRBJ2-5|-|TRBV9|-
CASSALTDGETQYF
TGTGCCAGCAGTGCACTGACAGACGGAGAGACCCAGTACTTC
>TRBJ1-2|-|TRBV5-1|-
CASSRMGDYGYTF
TGCGCCAGCAGCCGTATGGGCGACTATGGCTACACCTTC
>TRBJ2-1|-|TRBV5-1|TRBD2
CASSSASGSLNEQFF
TGCGCCAGCAGCTCGGCTAGCGGGAGCCTCAATGAGCAGTTCTTC